This T cell receptor beta chain was recovered during a study of quantifying T cell responses using KT2 cells. Across the whole study: TCR alpha and beta constant-region primers primed reverse transcription of RNA. The second PCR ran as a qPCR until a predetermined fluorescence threshold was reached. Estimated efficiency of the T4 ligation step was above 9% under optimum conditions. Study-level points and caveats: Very high KT2 spike-in numbers caused saturation in KT2 sequence detection.

Each cDNA got a UMI-containing oligo ligated at its 3' end. The first PCR ran approximately 4 cycles with an equimolar RC1.1 and RC1.2 beta primer mix. A single record per CDR3 protein comes from TCRdb applying MiXCR to the UMI-ligation and nested PCR reads. This table has about 32,000 distinct CDR3 sequences, approximately 6.8% appearing once. Known numbers of the T cell clone KT2 were added to PBMC. CDR3 length equals 13 residues. Trimming took 6 bases from V and 1 from J; bases not matched to a gene: 2. Per the germline V gene, CDR1 is ENHRY and CDR2 is SYGVKD. This clonotype was found many times. Its antigen is still unknown.

Source material: PBMCs spiked with cells of the T cell clone KT2. This sequence joins TRBV10-3 and TRBJ2-5, with 7 bases lining up with TRBD2. This clonotype was obtained from a human donor. The CDR3 nucleotides read TGTGCCATCAGAGCGGGACTCCAAGAGACCCAGTACTTC. As protein: CAIRAGLQETQYF.